This T cell receptor (beta chain) was found in a study of radiation and T cells in renal cell carcinoma. The time point is: blood 4 weeks post-SBRT, at nephrectomy. Regarding treatment: 15 Gy SBRT to primary tumor, nephrectomy 4 weeks later. The patient's renal cell carcinoma had clear cell pathology. Whole-study findings and limits: From baseline, blood top tumor clonotypes peaked at 2 weeks post-radiation. No pretreatment tumor biopsies were available for baseline clonotypes.

This clone was seen a single time. Its antigen is currently unknown. This specimen includes other DNA sequences encoding the same CDR3. This table comes from immunoSEQ multiplex PCR, and its TCRdb copy is limited to in-frame clones, with some not included. This sample has approximately 65,000 clones, with more than 60% found just once. CDR1 and CDR2 (germline): SEHNR, FQNEAQ (reference sequence). V lost 3 bases and J 4 bases, leaving 9 bases between the germline ends. The length of the CDR3 is 13 residues. The sequence came from a man aged 55-75 years with renal cell carcinoma. The material was blood, obtained from a patient whose treatment included radiotherapy and nephrectomy. J is TRBJ1-2 and V is TRBV7-9; the D is unclear. CDR3 sequence (DNA): TGTGCCAGCAGCTTGGGTGGAACCTATGGCTACACCTTC. Protein sequence: CASSLGGTYGYTF.